Listed here are 32 T cell receptor beta chains from one sample, sequenced in a study of cytotoxic CD8 clonotypes in ibrutinib-treated CLL. TCRdb keeps only in-frame clones here, not all; method: immunoSEQ multiplex PCR. The sample includes around 33,000 clones, roughly 45% seen only once; the top ten take about 20%. The source was PBMCs, collected before ibrutinib treatment. The receptors shown here come from a human donor with chronic lymphocytic leukemia.

The rearrangement uses TRBV27 and TRBJ2-1; D is unresolved. The CDR3 runs to 12 residues. Between the trimmed V and J ends, which lost 3 bases and 5 bases, there was a span of 5 bases. Germline CDR1 reads MNHEY; CDR2 reads SMNVEV (reference sequence). The CDR3 nucleotides read TGTGCCAGCAGTTTTTATGACAATGAGCAGTTCTTC. Translated, it gives CASSFYDNEQFF.

This clone was seen a handful of times. The gene calls are TRBV4-1 and TRBJ1-1; weak D call: TRBD1 (5 bases). This CDR3 is built from 16 residues. V dropped 1 base and J dropped 8 bases, with 20 bases sitting between them. Germline V gene lookup returns CDR1 MGHRA and CDR2 YSYEKL. In DNA, the CDR3 is TGCGCCAGCAGCCAAGCCAGAGAATTAGGACACGTCGAAGCTTTCTTT. As protein: CASSQARELGHVEAFF.

J is TRBJ1-5 and V is TRBV15; TRBD1 aligns across 7 bases. The trim removed 1 base at V and 7 bases at J, leaving 4 bases unmatched. In germline, CDR1 is LNHNV, CDR2 YYDKDF (reference sequence). The CDR3 has 14 residues. The CDR3 bases are TGTGCCACCAGCAGAGTCAACAGGGGCCAGCCCCAGCATTTT. Its protein product is CATSRVNRGQPQHF.

The chain links TRBV29-1 to TRBJ1-2; D remains ambiguous. V shed 4 bases and J shed 8 bases, with 14 bases lying between them. Per germline, CDR1 SQVTM and CDR2 ANQGSEA. The CDR3 sequence is 12 residues long. The CDR3 sequence is CSVVSGWQGYTF. Here the CDR3 DNA reads TGCAGCGTTGTGTCGGGGTGGCAAGGCTACACCTTC.

This clone has more than one count but fewer than ten. The chain uses TRBV9 and TRBJ2-1; perhaps TRBD2 as D (5 bases). Trimming pared 0 bases from V and 5 bases from J, leaving 12 bases between. The CDR3 contains 15 residues. CDR1 is SGDLS, CDR2 YYNGEE, per germline. CDR3 sequence (DNA): TGTGCCAGCAGCGTAGCTAGCCTGTGGGACAATGAGCAGTTCTTC. Translating gives CASSVASLWDNEQFF.

The V and J genes are TRBV2 and TRBJ1-3; D not certain. The V gene lost 5 bases and the J gene lost 5 bases, with 10 bases spanning the gap. The CDR3 spans 13 residues. Germline CDR1 and CDR2: SNHLY and FYNNEI. The CDR3 loop is CASSINRRNTIYF. In DNA form, the CDR3 reads TGTGCCAGCAGTATAAACCGCCGAAACACCATATATTTT.

The rearrangement uses TRBV28 and TRBJ2-6; D gene uncertain. CDR3 length equals 15 residues. V dropped 6 bases and J dropped 5 bases, with 14 bases sitting between them. Germline lookup yields CDR1 MDHEN and CDR2 SYDVKM. CDR3 sequence (DNA): TGTGCCAGCAGGGCGGAAGGGTCCTGGGCCAACGTCCTGACTTTC. The encoded protein is CASRAEGSWANVLTF.

The chain joins TRBV9 to TRBJ2-3, with 15 nucleotides matching TRBD2. The trim removed 6 bases at V and 4 bases at J, leaving 12 bases unmatched. This CDR3 comprises 18 residues. CDR1 and CDR2 (germline): SGDLS, YYNGEE. The CDR3 here is CASTPLPGTSGGPDTQYF. The CDR3, as DNA: TGTGCCAGCACCCCCCTCCCAGGGACTAGCGGGGGGCCAGATACGCAGTATTTT.

The chain uses TRBV6-1 and TRBJ2-5; TRBD1 matches 7 bases. V gave up 11 bases and J gave up 5 bases; unmatched junction bases: 17. The CDR3 has 15 amino acids. Germline loops: CDR1 MNHNS, CDR2 SASEGT. The CDR3 loop is CAGVKERGGRETQYF. The CDR3 DNA reads as TGTGCCGGAGTCAAGGAAAGAGGGGGCAGGGAGACCCAGTACTTC.

This chain joins TRBV27 and TRBJ2-7; D might be TRBD1 (5 bases). CDR1 and CDR2 from the germline V gene are MNHEY and SMNVEV (reference sequence). The CDR3 runs 14 residues. Trimming cost V 2 bases and J 1 base, with 9 bases left between them. The CDR3 DNA sequence: TGTGCCAGCAGTTTAAGGGGCCCATCCTACGAGCAGTACTTC. This gives the protein CASSLRGPSYEQYF.

This chain links TRBV9 with TRBJ1-2; D gene unclear. V was trimmed by 0 bases and J by 8 bases, leaving 14 bases between them. Per germline, CDR1 SGDLS and CDR2 YYNGEE. The length of the CDR3 is 14 residues. DNA of the CDR3: TGTGCCAGCAGCGTAGCTGGGCACCTAATGGGCTACACCTTC. This encodes CASSVAGHLMGYTF.

This sequence joins TRBV29-1 and TRBJ2-5; TRBD1 matches 10 bases. CDR1 SQVTM and CDR2 ANQGSEA come from the germline V gene. With 5 bases clipped from V and 5 bases from J, the junction kept 5 bases outside the gene matches. This CDR3 comprises 13 residues. The CDR3 spells CSVTDRGPETQYF. In DNA, the CDR3 is TGCAGCGTTACCGACAGGGGGCCGGAGACCCAGTACTTC.

The V call is TRBV29-1, the J call TRBJ2-5; a weak D match, TRBD1 (5 bases). V lost 5 bases and J lost 0, with 10 bases in between. This CDR3 contains 13 residues. The germline V gene has CDR1 SQVTM and CDR2 ANQGSEA. CDR3: CSVKGIDQETQYF. The CDR3 DNA follows: TGCAGCGTTAAGGGGATCGACCAAGAGACCCAGTACTTC.

This clone was detected a few times. The chain combines TRBV10-1 with TRBJ2-7, with D unresolved. V was cut by 0 bases and J by 3 bases, with 9 bases left in between. Germline assignment: CDR1 WNHNN and CDR2 SYGVQD (reference sequence). The CDR3 consists of 14 residues. The CDR3, as DNA: TGCGCCAGCAGTGAGTCGGGCGGCAGCTACGAGCAGTACTTC. Translated, it gives CASSESGGSYEQYF.

The chain couples TRBV5-5 to TRBJ2-5; D could derive from TRBD1 or TRBD2 (6 bases each). The CDR3 has 14 amino acids. CDR1 and CDR2 from the germline V gene are SGHKS and YYEKEE (reference sequence). The V and J ends lost 3 bases and 0 bases respectively, with 9 bases between them. CDR3 DNA sequence: TGTGCCAGCAGCTGGGGGGCGTACCAAGAGACCCAGTACTTC. Protein sequence: CASSWGAYQETQYF.

V gene TRBV7-2 combines with J gene TRBJ2-5; D unclear. This CDR3 is built from 14 residues. Trimming stripped 1 base from V and 0 bases from J, with 6 bases between. CDR1 is SGHTA and CDR2 is FQGNSA in the germline V gene. In DNA form, the CDR3 reads TGTGCCAGCAGCTTAGGAGGTAACCAAGAGACCCAGTACTTC. Its protein is CASSLGGNQETQYF.

The chain combines TRBV30 with TRBJ2-3; the match to TRBD2 covers 7 bases. The CDR3 consists of 17 residues. The trim removed 1 base at V and 3 bases at J, leaving 13 bases unmatched. Germline lookup yields CDR1 GTSNPN and CDR2 SVGIG (reference sequence). This CDR3 is CAWSGTGVRGTTDTQYF. DNA of the CDR3: TGTGCCTGGAGTGGGACTGGCGTGCGGGGGACGACAGATACGCAGTATTTT.

The chain joins TRBV9 to TRBJ2-2; 11 nucleotides match TRBD1. This CDR3 region has 19 residues. Germline values: CDR1 SGDLS, CDR2 YYNGEE. Losses at the gene ends were 0 bases for V and 4 bases for J; bases not matched to a gene: 11. The CDR3 DNA is TGTGCCAGCAGCGTAGCTACGTGGACAGGGGGCCCCTCCACCGGGGAGCTGTTTTTT. Translation gives CASSVATWTGGPSTGELFF.

The rearrangement joins TRBV19 to TRBJ2-2; 8 bases line up with TRBD1. The CDR3 length is 17 residues. The germline V gene has CDR1 LNHDA and CDR2 SQIVND (reference sequence). V lost 3 bases, J lost 4 bases, and 10 bases stayed unmatched. CDR3 sequence reads: CASSIFSGTGITGELFF. The CDR3 region has the DNA TGTGCCAGTAGTATCTTCTCCGGGACAGGCATCACCGGGGAGCTGTTTTTT. The full variable domain, in which reference TRBV19 and TRBJ2-2 provide the parts outside the CDR3, is DGGITQSPKYLFRKEGQNVTLSCEQNLNHDAMYWYRQDPGQGLRLIYYSQIVNDFQKGDIAEGYSVSREKKESFPLTVTSAQKNPTAFYLCASSIFSGTGITGELFFGEGSRLTVL.

There are a few counts of this clone. The genes are TRBV10-1 and TRBJ2-7; 7 nucleotides agree with TRBD1. V lost 4 bases to trimming and J lost 6 bases; unmatched junction nucleotides: 3. Germline V gene data show CDR1 as WNHNN and CDR2 as SYGVQD (reference sequence). The CDR3 contains 12 residues. CDR3 in amino acids: CASSANRGEQYF. The CDR3 DNA is TGCGCCAGCAGTGCCAACAGGGGCGAGCAGTACTTC.

V is TRBV27 and J is TRBJ1-5; tentatively, D is TRBD1 (5 bases). Germline loops: CDR1 MNHEY, CDR2 SMNVEV (reference sequence). V was shortened by 3 bases and J by 0 bases, with 9 bases between the two germline ends. This CDR3 is 15 amino acids long. The CDR3 sequence: CASSFGGDSNQPQHF. DNA of the CDR3: TGTGCCAGCAGTTTCGGGGGGGATAGCAATCAGCCCCAGCATTTT.

On this clone itself: This sequence may be a read error, since a much larger clone differs from it by one base. The V gene is TRBV5-2, the J gene TRBJ2-7; the table gives TRBD2 as D, unverified against the DNA. TRBV5-2 is designated a pseudogene. This CDR3 comprises 14 residues. CDR3 amino acids: CASSPGRGSREQYF. Here the CDR3 DNA reads TGTGCCAGCAGCCCCGGGAGGGGGTCTCGCGAGCAGTACTTC.

This clone has more than one count but fewer than ten. This chain links TRBV19 with TRBJ2-1, with 9 bases matching TRBD2. Germline CDR1 is LNHDA and CDR2 is SQIVND (reference sequence). The CDR3 sequence is 15 residues long. V lost 5 bases and J lost 4; bases outside the gene matches: 6. CDR3 coding DNA: TGTGCCAGTAGTCCGTCTAGCGGGGCATACAATGAGCAGTTCTTC. Translated, it gives CASSPSSGAYNEQFF.

This clone showed up just a few times. The chain couples TRBV7-2 to TRBJ2-6; D unresolved. Germline CDR1 and CDR2: SGHTA and FQGNSA. The ends were cut back, 5 bases at V and 1 base at J, with 12 bases in the middle. The CDR3 extends over 16 amino acids. CDR3 region: CASSPRSTSGANVLTF. The CDR3, as DNA: TGTGCCAGCAGCCCGAGATCGACTTCTGGGGCCAACGTCCTGACTTTC.

The rearrangement links TRBV7-2 to TRBJ2-5, with 7 bases aligning to TRBD1. CDR3 length equals 17 residues. V shed 5 bases, J shed 1 base, and the junction held 13 bases outside the gene matches. Germline V gene data show CDR1 as SGHTA and CDR2 as FQGNSA. The DNA of the CDR3 is TGTGCCAGCAGCCGTTATACAGGGGCGAACACCCAAGAGACCCAGTACTTC. As protein: CASSRYTGANTQETQYF.

This clone occurred a few times. The rearrangement links TRBV5-1 to TRBJ2-3; no reliable D call. Germline CDR1 SGHRS, CDR2 YFSETQ. This CDR3 has 15 residues. Deletions cut 0 bases from V and 2 bases from J, with 10 bases between. CDR3 sequence reads: CASSLAALATDTQYF. CDR3 DNA: TGCGCCAGCAGCTTGGCTGCACTTGCCACAGATACGCAGTATTTT.

The chain has TRBV6-9 and TRBJ2-1; no firm D call. Germline values: CDR1 MNHGY, CDR2 SVAAGI. Trimming removed 10 bases at V and 8 bases at J, with 6 bases between. This CDR3 has 9 amino acids. CDR3 region: CAKHDEQFF. The DNA of the CDR3 is TGTGCCAAGCACGATGAGCAGTTCTTC.

This clone was recorded a few times. This chain links TRBV14 with TRBJ1-2; D is unresolved. Germline V gene sequence: CDR1 SGHDN, CDR2 FVKESK. The CDR3 runs 13 residues. The V end lost 8 bases, the J end lost 4 bases, and 14 bases lay between the germline ends. The CDR3 DNA sequence: TGTGCCAGCCACCCCGGCCGGCCCTATGGCTACACCTTC. This sequence encodes CASHPGRPYGYTF.

V usage is TRBV5-1 and J usage is TRBJ2-3; D unresolved. V was shortened by 1 base and J by 6 bases, with 9 bases between the two germline ends. The CDR3 sequence is 13 residues long. Germline lookup yields CDR1 SGHRS and CDR2 YFSETQ. The CDR3, as DNA: TGCGCCAGCAGCTTGCTTGGGCAGGATACGCAGTATTTT. It encodes CASSLLGQDTQYF.

This clone was picked up a small number of times. V is TRBV5-1 and J is TRBJ2-2; perhaps TRBD2 as D (5 bases). CDR1 and CDR2 from the germline V gene are SGHRS and YFSETQ. There are 14 residues in the CDR3. V shed 6 bases and J shed 5 bases, with 14 bases lying between them. The CDR3 coding sequence is TGCGCCAGCACCCTCTGGGAGCTAACCGGGGAGCTGTTTTTT. Translating it yields CASTLWELTGELFF.

This chain connects TRBV4-1 to TRBJ1-5; the D gene is possibly TRBD1 (6 bases). Trimming took off 1 base at V and 2 bases at J, with 12 bases between the two ends. There are 16 residues in the CDR3. CDR1 and CDR2 from the germline V gene are MGHRA and YSYEKL. The CDR3 region is CASSQASGEGNQPQHF. For the CDR3, the DNA is TGCGCCAGCAGCCAAGCGTCAGGGGAAGGCAATCAGCCCCAGCATTTT.

The chain carries TRBV30 and TRBJ2-2; D is unresolved. This CDR3 is built from 14 residues. V was pared by 1 base and J by 11 bases, with 17 bases between. Germline CDR1 GTSNPN, CDR2 SVGIG (reference sequence). DNA of the CDR3: TGTGCCTGGAGTGACCCCGACACGTCGTATGAGCTGTTTTTT. Its protein product is CAWSDPDTSYELFF.